The 12 T cell receptor beta chains listed next were all sequenced from one sample in a study of blood T cell repertoires in COVID-19. Profiled with immunoSEQ multiplex PCR; TCRdb holds only in-frame clones, not every one. The table records approximately 250,000 clones, 84% of them present only once. The material sequenced was peripheral blood. The source of these receptors is a human donor in a cohort sampled during active COVID-19.

J is TRBJ2-2 and V is TRBV7-9; 7 bases align to TRBD1. Per the germline V gene, CDR1 is SEHNR and CDR2 is FQNEAQ (reference sequence). V trimming: 2 bases; J trimming: 8 bases; junction bases outside the gene matches: 2. There are 13 residues in the CDR3. In nucleotides, the CDR3 is TGTGCCAGCAGCTTAATGGGACAGGGGGAGCTGTTTTTT. It specifies CASSLMGQGELFF.

The J gene is TRBJ1-5, the V gene TRBV28; 7 bases align to TRBD1. Trimming at V came to 5 bases and at J to 0 bases, leaving 4 bases not matched to a gene. Germline CDR1 MDHEN, CDR2 SYDVKM. The length of the CDR3 is 15 residues. This CDR3 is CASSQRQGSNQPQHF. CDR3 bases: TGTGCCAGCAGTCAAAGACAGGGTAGCAATCAGCCCCAGCATTTT.

The rearrangement links TRBV18 to TRBJ1-2; 8 bases line up with TRBD1. V shed 3 bases, J shed 6 bases, and the junction held 6 bases outside the gene matches. CDR1 and CDR2 from the germline V gene are KGHSH and LQKENI. The CDR3 runs to 14 residues. The CDR3 protein is CASSPDRAGDGYTF. In nucleotides, the CDR3 is TGTGCCAGCTCACCGGACAGGGCCGGAGATGGCTACACCTTC. Full variable domain (missing parts from reference TRBV18 and TRBJ1-2): NAGVMQNPRHLVRRRGQEARLRCSPMKGHSHVYWYRQLPEEGLKFMVYLQKENIIDESGMPKERFSAEFPKEGPSILRIQQVVRGDSAAYFCASSPDRAGDGYTFGSGTRLTVV.

The chain carries TRBV7-9 and TRBJ2-7; 13 nucleotides align to TRBD2. Germline V gives CDR1 SEHNR, CDR2 FQNEAQ (reference sequence). J lost 5 bases, V lost 7 bases, and 8 bases had no gene match. This CDR3 is 15 amino acids long. CDR3 sequence: CASTKLAGGPNEQYF. CDR3 in DNA: TGTGCCAGCACTAAACTAGCGGGAGGGCCTAACGAGCAGTACTTC.

The chain couples TRBV14 to TRBJ1-1, with 7 bases fitting TRBD1. CDR3 length: 16 residues. The trim removed 4 bases at V and 1 base at J, leaving 9 bases unmatched. Germline CDR1 reads SGHDN; CDR2 reads FVKESK. The CDR3 DNA reads TGTGCCAGCAGCCGTTTCCGACAGGGTTGGAACACTGAAGCTTTCTTT. It codes for CASSRFRQGWNTEAFF.

This clone has just one count. The chain couples TRBV6-5 to TRBJ2-7; D call uncertain. V gave up 2 bases and J gave up 2 bases, with 7 bases separating them. From germline, CDR1 is MNHEY and CDR2 SVGAGI. The CDR3 contains 13 residues. CDR3 residues: CASSYRRTYEQYF. CDR3 nucleotides: TGTGCCAGCAGTTACCGGAGAACCTACGAGCAGTACTTC.

This chain joins TRBV12-5 and TRBJ2-3, with D perhaps TRBD1 (6 bases). Germline CDR1 is LGHNT and CDR2 is FRNRAP. The CDR3 loop spans 14 amino acids. Between the trimmed V and J ends, which lost 7 bases and 3 bases, there was a span of 14 bases. The CDR3 region is CASARGQGTDTQYF. CDR3 bases: TGTGCTAGTGCCAGGGGTCAGGGGACAGATACGCAGTATTTT.

This clone was observed a handful of times. Distinct nucleotide sequences in the sample also encode this CDR3. Here the CDR3 reads CASSVDRGGYGYTF. The CDR3, as DNA: TGTGCCAGCAGCGTAGACAGGGGTGGATATGGCTACACCTTC. The chain joins TRBV9 to TRBJ1-2; 7 nucleotides align to TRBD1. CDR3 size: 14 residues. After removal of 0 bases from V and 5 bases from J, the junction contained 4 bases not matched to a gene. CDR1 is SGDLS and CDR2 is YYNGEE in the germline V gene.

The chain recombines TRBV28 with TRBJ2-1; D is possibly TRBD1 (5 bases). With 4 bases removed from V and 0 bases from J, the gap between germline ends came to 10 bases. CDR3 length: 15 residues. CDR1 and CDR2 from the germline V gene are MDHEN and SYDVKM. The CDR3 region has the DNA TGTGCCAGCAGTTATGACAGCTTCTCCTACAATGAGCAGTTCTTC. It is translated as CASSYDSFSYNEQFF. Full variable domain (rest looked up from reference TRBV28 and TRBJ2-1): DVKVTQSSRYLVKRTGEKVFLECVQDMDHENMFWYRQDPGLGLRLIYFSYDVKMKEKGDIPEGYSVSREKKERFSLILESASTNQTSMYLCASSYDSFSYNEQFFGPGTRLTVL.

J is TRBJ2-1 and V is TRBV5-4; no firm D call. V gave up 3 bases and J gave up 4 bases, with 14 bases separating them. CDR1 SGHNT and CDR2 YYREEE come from the germline V gene (reference sequence). CDR3 size: 15 residues. This CDR3 is CASSSRLVEYNEQFF. DNA for the CDR3: TGTGCCAGCAGCTCTCGATTGGTAGAATACAATGAGCAGTTCTTC.

V and J are TRBV7-8 and TRBJ2-2; 10 bases match TRBD2. Germline values: CDR1 SGHVS, CDR2 FQNEAQ. With V trimmed by 0 bases and J by 4 bases, 5 bases remained unmatched. The CDR3 has 17 residues. CDR3 residues: CASSLASASGGTGELFF. DNA for the CDR3: TGTGCCAGCAGCTTAGCGTCGGCTAGCGGGGGCACCGGGGAGCTGTTTTTT.

V gene TRBV11-3 combines with J gene TRBJ2-5; D ambiguous. CDR1 and CDR2 from the germline V gene are SGHNT and YENEEA. The germline V and J ends were trimmed by 4 bases and 2 bases, with 8 bases remaining between them. This CDR3 comprises 13 residues. The CDR3 region has the DNA TGTGCCAGCAGCTCCGGGTTACAAGAGACCCAGTACTTC. Its protein is CASSSGLQETQYF. The variable domain in full, with the rest retrieved from reference TRBV11-3 and TRBJ2-5, is EAGVVQSPRYKIIEKKQPVAFWCNPISGHNTLYWYLQNLGQGPELLIRYENEEAVDDSQLPKDRFSAERLKGVDSTLKIQPAELGDSAVYLCASSSGLQETQYFGPGTRLLVL.